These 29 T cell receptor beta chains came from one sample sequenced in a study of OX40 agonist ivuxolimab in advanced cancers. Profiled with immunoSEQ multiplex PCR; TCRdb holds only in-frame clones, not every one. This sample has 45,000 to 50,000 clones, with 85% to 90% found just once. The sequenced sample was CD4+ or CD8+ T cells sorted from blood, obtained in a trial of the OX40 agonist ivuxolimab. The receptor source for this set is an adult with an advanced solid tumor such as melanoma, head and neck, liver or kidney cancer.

As DNA, the CDR3 is TGCGCCAGCAGCTTAGAGCGGGAGGGAGATACGCAGTATTTT. Its translation is CASSLEREGDTQYF. The chain combines TRBV5-1 with TRBJ2-3, with 10 bases lining up with TRBD2. The CDR3 is 14 residues long. Germline V gene data show CDR1 as SGHRS and CDR2 as YFSETQ. Trimming at V came to 2 bases and at J to 5 bases, leaving 2 bases not matched to a gene. Full variable domain (rest looked up from reference TRBV5-1 and TRBJ2-3): KAGVTQTPRYLIKTRGQQVTLSCSPISGHRSVSWYQQTPGQGLQFLFEYFSETQRNKGNFPGRFSGRQFSNSRSEMNVSTLELGDSALYLCASSLEREGDTQYFGPGTRLTVL.

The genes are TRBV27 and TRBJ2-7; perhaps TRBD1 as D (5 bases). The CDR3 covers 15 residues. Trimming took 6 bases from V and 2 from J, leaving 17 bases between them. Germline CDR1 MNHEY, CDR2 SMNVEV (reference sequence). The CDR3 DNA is TGTGCCAGCAGCCAAGGGGTCGGAAGGACCTACGAGCAGTACTTC. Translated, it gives CASSQGVGRTYEQYF.

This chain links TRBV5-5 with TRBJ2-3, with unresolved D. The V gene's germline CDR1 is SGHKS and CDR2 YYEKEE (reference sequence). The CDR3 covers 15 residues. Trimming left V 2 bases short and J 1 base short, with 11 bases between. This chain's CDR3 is CASSLVQPRTDTQYF. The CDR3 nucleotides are TGTGCCAGCAGCTTAGTGCAGCCACGCACAGATACGCAGTATTTT. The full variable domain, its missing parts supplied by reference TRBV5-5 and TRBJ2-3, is DAGVTQSPTHLIKTRGQQVTLRCSPISGHKSVSWYQQVLGQGPQFIFQYYEKEERGRGNFPDRFSARQFPNYSSELNVNALLLGDSALYLCASSLVQPRTDTQYFGPGTRLTVL.

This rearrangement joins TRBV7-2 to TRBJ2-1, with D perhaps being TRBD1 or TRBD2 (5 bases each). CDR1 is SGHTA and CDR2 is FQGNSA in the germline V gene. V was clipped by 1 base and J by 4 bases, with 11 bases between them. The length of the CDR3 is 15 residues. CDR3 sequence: CASSLGDPRYNEQFF. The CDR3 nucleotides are TGTGCCAGCAGCTTAGGGGACCCACGTTACAATGAGCAGTTCTTC.

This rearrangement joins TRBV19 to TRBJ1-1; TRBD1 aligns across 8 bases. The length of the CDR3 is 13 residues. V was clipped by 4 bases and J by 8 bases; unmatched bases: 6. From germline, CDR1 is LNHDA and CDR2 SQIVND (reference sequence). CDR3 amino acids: CASSTARGLEAFF. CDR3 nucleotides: TGTGCCAGTAGTACGGCCAGGGGGCTGGAAGCTTTCTTT.

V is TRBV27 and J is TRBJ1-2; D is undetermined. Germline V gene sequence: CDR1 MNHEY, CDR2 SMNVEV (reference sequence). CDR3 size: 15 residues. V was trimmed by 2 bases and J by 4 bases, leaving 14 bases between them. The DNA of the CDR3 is TGTGCCAGCAGTTTAGAGGCAACCTCACGCTATGGCTACACCTTC. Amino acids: CASSLEATSRYGYTF.

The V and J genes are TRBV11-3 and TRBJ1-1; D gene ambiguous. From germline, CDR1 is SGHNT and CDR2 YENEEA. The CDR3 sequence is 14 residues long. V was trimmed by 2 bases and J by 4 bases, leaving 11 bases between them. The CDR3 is CASSLTGKVTEAFF. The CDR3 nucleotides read TGTGCCAGCAGCTTAACTGGGAAGGTCACTGAAGCTTTCTTT.

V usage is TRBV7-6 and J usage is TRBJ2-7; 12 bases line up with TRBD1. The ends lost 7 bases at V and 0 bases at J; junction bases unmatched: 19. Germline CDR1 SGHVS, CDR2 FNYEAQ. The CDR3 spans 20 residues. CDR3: CASTMKRPGQGALHSYEQYF. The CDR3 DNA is TGTGCCAGCACCATGAAAAGACCGGGACAGGGGGCCCTTCACTCCTACGAGCAGTACTTC.

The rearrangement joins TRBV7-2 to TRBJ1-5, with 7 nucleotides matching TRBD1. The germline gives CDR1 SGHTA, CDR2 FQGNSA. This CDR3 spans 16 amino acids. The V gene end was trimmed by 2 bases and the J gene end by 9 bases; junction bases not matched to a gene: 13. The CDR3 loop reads CASSLKAGTVGSPQHF. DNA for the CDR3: TGTGCCAGCAGCTTAAAGGCGGGGACAGTCGGCTCGCCCCAGCATTTT.

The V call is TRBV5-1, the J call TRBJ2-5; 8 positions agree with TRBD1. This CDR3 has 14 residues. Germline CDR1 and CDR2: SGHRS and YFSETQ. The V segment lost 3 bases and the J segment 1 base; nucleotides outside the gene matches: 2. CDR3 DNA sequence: TGCGCCAGCAGCTCCGGACAGGGCCAAGAGACCCAGTACTTC. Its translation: CASSSGQGQETQYF.

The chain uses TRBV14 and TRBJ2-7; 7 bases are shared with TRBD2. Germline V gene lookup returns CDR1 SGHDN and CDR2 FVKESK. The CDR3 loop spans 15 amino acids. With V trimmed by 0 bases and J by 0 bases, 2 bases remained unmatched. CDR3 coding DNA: TGTGCCAGCAGCCAAGAAGGCGGGAGCTCCTACGAGCAGTACTTC. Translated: CASSQEGGSSYEQYF.

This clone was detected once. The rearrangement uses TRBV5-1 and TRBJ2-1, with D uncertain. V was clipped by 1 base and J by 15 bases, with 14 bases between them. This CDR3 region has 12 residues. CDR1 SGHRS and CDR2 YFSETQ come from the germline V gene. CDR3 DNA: TGCGCCAGCAGCTTGTCTTGGCAGAAGACGTTCTTC. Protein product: CASSLSWQKTFF. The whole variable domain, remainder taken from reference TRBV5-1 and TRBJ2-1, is KAGVTQTPRYLIKTRGQQVTLSCSPISGHRSVSWYQQTPGQGLQFLFEYFSETQRNKGNFPGRFSGRQFSNSRSEMNVSTLELGDSALYLCASSLSWQKTFFGPGTRLTVL.

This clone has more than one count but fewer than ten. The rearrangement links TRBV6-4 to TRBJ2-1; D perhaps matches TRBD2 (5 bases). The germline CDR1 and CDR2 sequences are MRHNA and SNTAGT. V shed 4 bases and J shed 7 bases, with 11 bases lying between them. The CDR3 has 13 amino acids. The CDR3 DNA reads TGTGCCAGCAGTGTCTCGAGGGTGAATGAGCAGTTCTTC. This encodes CASSVSRVNEQFF.

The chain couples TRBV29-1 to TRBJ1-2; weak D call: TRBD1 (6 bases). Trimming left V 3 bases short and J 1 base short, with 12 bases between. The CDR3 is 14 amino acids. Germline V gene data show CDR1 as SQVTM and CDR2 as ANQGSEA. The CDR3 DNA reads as TGCAGCGTTGAGTGGGGGCCGATTAACTATGGCTACACCTTC. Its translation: CSVEWGPINYGYTF. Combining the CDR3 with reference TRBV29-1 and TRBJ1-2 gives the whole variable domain SAVISQKPSRDICQRGTSLTIQCQVDSQVTMMFWYRQQPGQSLTLIATANQGSEATYESGFVIDKFPISRPNLTFSTLTVSNMSPEDSSIYLCSVEWGPINYGYTFGSGTRLTVV.

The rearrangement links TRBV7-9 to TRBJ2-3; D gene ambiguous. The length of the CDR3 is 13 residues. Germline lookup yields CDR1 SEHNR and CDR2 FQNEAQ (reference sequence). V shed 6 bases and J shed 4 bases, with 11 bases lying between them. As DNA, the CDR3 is TGTGCCAGCAGTAGAACCGGCTCAGATACGCAGTATTTT. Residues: CASSRTGSDTQYF. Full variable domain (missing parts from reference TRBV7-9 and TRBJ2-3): DTGVSQNPRHKITKRGQNVTFRCDPISEHNRLYWYRQTLGQGPEFLTYFQNEAQLEKSRLLSDRFSAERPKGSFSTLEIQRTEQGDSAMYLCASSRTGSDTQYFGPGTRLTVL.

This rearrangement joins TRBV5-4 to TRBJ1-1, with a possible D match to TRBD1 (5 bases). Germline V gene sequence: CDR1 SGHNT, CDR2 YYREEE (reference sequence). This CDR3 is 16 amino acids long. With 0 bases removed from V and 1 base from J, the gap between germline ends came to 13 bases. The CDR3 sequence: CASSLGGFRGNTEAFF. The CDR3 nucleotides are TGTGCCAGCAGCTTGGGCGGGTTTAGGGGGAACACTGAAGCTTTCTTT.

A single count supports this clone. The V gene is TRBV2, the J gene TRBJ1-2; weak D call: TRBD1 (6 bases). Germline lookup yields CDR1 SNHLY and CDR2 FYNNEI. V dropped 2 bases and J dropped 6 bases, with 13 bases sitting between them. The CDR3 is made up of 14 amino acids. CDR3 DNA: TGTGCCAGCAGTGAATACCGGGGGCAGGATGGCTACACCTTC. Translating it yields CASSEYRGQDGYTF.

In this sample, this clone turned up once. CDR3 in amino acids: CASRYAGELFF. In nucleotides, the CDR3 is TGTGCCAGTCGGTATGCCGGGGAGCTGTTTTTT. The chain links TRBV19 to TRBJ2-2; no firm D call. This CDR3 spans 11 amino acids. From germline, CDR1 is LNHDA and CDR2 SQIVND (reference sequence). Trimming cost V 8 bases and J 6 bases, with 7 bases left between them. Drawing the rest from reference TRBV19 and TRBJ2-2, the complete variable domain is DGGITQSPKYLFRKEGQNVTLSCEQNLNHDAMYWYRQDPGQGLRLIYYSQIVNDFQKGDIAEGYSVSREKKESFPLTVTSAQKNPTAFYLCASRYAGELFFGEGSRLTVL.

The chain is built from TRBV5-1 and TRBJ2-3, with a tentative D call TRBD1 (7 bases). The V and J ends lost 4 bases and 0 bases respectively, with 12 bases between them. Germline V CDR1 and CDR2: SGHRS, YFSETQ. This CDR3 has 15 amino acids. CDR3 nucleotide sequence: TGCGCCAGCAGCGCGGGACAGCTTAGCACAGATACGCAGTATTTT. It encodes CASSAGQLSTDTQYF.

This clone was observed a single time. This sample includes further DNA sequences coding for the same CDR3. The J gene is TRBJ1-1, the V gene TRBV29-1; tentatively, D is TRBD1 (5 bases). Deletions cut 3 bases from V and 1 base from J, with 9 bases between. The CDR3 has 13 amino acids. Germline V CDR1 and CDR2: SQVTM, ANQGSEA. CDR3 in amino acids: CSVDRGRNTEAFF. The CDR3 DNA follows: TGCAGCGTTGATCGGGGCCGGAACACTGAAGCTTTCTTT.

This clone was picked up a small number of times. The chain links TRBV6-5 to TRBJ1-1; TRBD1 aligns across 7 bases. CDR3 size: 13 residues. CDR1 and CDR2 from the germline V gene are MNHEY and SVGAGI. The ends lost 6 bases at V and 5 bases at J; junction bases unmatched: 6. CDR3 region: CASSFDRVTEAFF. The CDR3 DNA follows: TGTGCCAGCAGCTTTGACAGGGTTACTGAAGCTTTCTTT.

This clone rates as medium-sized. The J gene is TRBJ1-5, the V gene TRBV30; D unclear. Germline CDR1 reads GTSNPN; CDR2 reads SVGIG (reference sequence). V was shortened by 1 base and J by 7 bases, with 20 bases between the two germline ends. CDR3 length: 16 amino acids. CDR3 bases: TGTGCCTGGAGTGGCCACCAAAAGGAGGGCGGACAGCCCCAGCATTTT. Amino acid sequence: CAWSGHQKEGGQPQHF.

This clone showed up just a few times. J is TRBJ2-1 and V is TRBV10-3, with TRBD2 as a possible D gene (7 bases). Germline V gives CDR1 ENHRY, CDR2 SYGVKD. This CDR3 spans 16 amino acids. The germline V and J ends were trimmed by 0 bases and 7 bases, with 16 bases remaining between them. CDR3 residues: CAISESGGAKLNEQFF. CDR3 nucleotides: TGTGCCATCAGTGAGTCGGGGGGGGCTAAATTGAATGAGCAGTTCTTC.

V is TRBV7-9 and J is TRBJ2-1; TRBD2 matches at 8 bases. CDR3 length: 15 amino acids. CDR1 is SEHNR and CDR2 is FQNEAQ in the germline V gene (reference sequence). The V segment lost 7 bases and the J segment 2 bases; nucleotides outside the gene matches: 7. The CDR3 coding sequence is TGTGCCAGCACCGAGGTTAGCGGGGCCTACAATGAGCAGTTCTTC. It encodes CASTEVSGAYNEQFF.

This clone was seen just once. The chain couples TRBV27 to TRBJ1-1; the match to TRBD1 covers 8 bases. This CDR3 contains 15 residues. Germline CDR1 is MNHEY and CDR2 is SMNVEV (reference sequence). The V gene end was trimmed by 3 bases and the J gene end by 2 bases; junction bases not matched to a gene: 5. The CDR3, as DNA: TGTGCCAGCAGTTTCGCGGCAGGGGGCAACACTGAAGCTTTCTTT. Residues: CASSFAAGGNTEAFF.

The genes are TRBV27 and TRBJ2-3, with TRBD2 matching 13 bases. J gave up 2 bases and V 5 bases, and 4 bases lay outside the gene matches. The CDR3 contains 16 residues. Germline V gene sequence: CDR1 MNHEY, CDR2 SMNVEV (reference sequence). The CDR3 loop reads CASSRGLAGLTDTQYF. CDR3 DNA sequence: TGTGCCAGCAGTCGGGGACTAGCGGGACTCACAGATACGCAGTATTTT.

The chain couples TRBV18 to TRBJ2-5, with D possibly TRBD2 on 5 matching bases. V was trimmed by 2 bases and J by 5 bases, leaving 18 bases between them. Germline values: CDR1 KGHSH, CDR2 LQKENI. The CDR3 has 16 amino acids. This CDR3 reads CASSPSLSKGEETQYF. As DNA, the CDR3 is TGTGCCAGCTCACCAAGTCTGAGTAAGGGAGAGGAGACCCAGTACTTC.

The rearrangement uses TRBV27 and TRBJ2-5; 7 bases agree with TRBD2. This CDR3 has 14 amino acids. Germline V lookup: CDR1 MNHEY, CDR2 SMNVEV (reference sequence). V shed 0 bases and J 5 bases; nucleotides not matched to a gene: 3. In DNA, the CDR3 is TGTGCCAGCAGTTTATCCGGGAGGAGGGAGACCCAGTACTTC. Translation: CASSLSGRRETQYF.

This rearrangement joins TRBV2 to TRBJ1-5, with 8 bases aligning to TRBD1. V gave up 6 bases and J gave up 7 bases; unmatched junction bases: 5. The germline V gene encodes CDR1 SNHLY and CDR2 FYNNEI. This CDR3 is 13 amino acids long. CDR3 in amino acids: CASRGQVGQPQHF. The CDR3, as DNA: TGTGCCAGCAGGGGACAGGTTGGCCAGCCCCAGCATTTT. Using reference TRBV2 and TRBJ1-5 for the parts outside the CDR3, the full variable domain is EPEVTQTPSHQVTQMGQEVILRCVPISNHLYFYWYRQILGQKVEFLVSFYNNEISEKSEIFDDQFSVERPDGSNFTLKIRSTKLEDSAMYFCASRGQVGQPQHFGDGTRLSIL.